Listed below are T cell receptor beta chains from one sample, sequenced in a study of T cells after yellow fever vaccination. TCRdb itself ran the 5' RACE reads through MiXCR, one entry per CDR3 protein. The sample lists 250,000 to 400,000 distinct CDR3 sequences; 4% to 5.5% were seen once. The sequencing used PBMCs, collected 15 days after the yellow fever booster vaccination. The receptor source for this set is a man between 18 and 29 years old who received the YFV17D yellow fever vaccine. Each CDR3 is given with its conserved first and last residue. The D gene is left open where the match is weak. Clone size is given for some rows only: seen once, a few or many times, or a class if the clone is expanded.

j_call clone_size v_call d_call cdr3_nt cdr3_aa
TRBJ2-6 few TRBV12-3/TRBV12-4 . TGTGCCAGCAGTTTATTCGGAGGCAGGGGCGGCTCTGGGGCCAACGTCCTGACTTTC CASSLFGGRGGSGANVLTF
TRBJ2-1 few TRBV12-3/TRBV12-4 TRBD2 TGTGCCAGCACCGGGACTAACAATGAGCAGTTCTTC CASTGTNNEQFF
TRBJ2-5 many TRBV20-1 . TGCAGTGCTAGAGATTGGCAGCAAGAGACCCAGTACTTC CSARDWQQETQYF
TRBJ2-7 few TRBV7-9 . TGTGCCAGCAGCACGGGGGCGAGGTACGAGCAGTACTTC CASSTGARYEQYF
TRBJ1-2 many TRBV7-3 . TGTGCCAGCAGCTTAATGGGGCATGGGGGCTACACCTTC CASSLMGHGGYTF
TRBJ2-7 many TRBV10-3 TRBD1 TGTGCCATCGGGACAGACGAGCAGTACTTC CAIGTDEQYF
TRBJ2-5 . TRBV7-2 TRBD1 TGTGCCAGCGGGACAGGGGATCAGAAGACCCAGTACTTC CASGTGDQKTQYF
TRBJ2-3 . TRBV4-1 . TGCGCCAGCAGCCCGAATGGAGGCGCAGATACGCAGTATTTT CASSPNGGADTQYF
TRBJ2-1 many TRBV9 TRBD2 TGTGCCAGCAGCGTAGGACCCGGGGGGGCGTACAATGAGCAGTTCTTC CASSVGPGGAYNEQFF
TRBJ2-1 . TRBV11-1 . TGTGCCAGCAGCTTACAGGCGACGTTGAACAATGAGCAGTTCTTC CASSLQATLNNEQFF